What follows are 31 T cell receptor beta chains derived from one specimen sequenced in a study of blood T cells in healthy people across ages. Combining a sample-barcoded 5' primer with a J-beta primer mix, a second PCR ran for 7 to 11 cycles. MiXCR, applied by TCRdb to the 5' RACE reads, yields one record per CDR3 protein. This sample yields roughly 550,000 distinct CDR3 sequences, of which 24% are seen a single time; 8.5% to 9.5% belongs to the top ten. This sample also appeared in a second study, on T cells of mothers and their children.

The material sequenced was blood. The receptors come from a boy aged 10-17 years in good health.

This chain joins TRBV7-2 and TRBJ2-5, with 8 bases fitting TRBD2. V lost 1 base to trimming and J lost 1 base; unmatched junction nucleotides: 8. The CDR3 has 17 amino acids. Germline V CDR1 and CDR2: SGHTA, FQGNSA. The CDR3 loop is CASSLDPLRGAQETQYF. CDR3 in DNA: TGTGCCAGCAGCTTAGATCCGTTGCGGGGGGCCCAAGAGACCCAGTACTTC.

The chain joins TRBV7-2 to TRBJ2-5, with a tentative D call TRBD2 (5 bases). Trimming took off 6 bases at V and 11 bases at J, with 19 bases between the two ends. This CDR3 is built from 13 residues. Germline assignment: CDR1 SGHTA and CDR2 FQGNSA. Written as DNA, the CDR3 is TGTGCCAGCAGTGCCCGTTTTTCGTGGGAGCAGTACTTC. As protein: CASSARFSWEQYF.

The chain recombines TRBV18 with TRBJ2-5; D gene ambiguous. Trimming removed 6 bases from V and 1 base from J, with 18 bases in between. Germline values: CDR1 KGHSH, CDR2 LQKENI. CDR3 length: 16 residues. CDR3 sequence: CASSPRADNFQETQYF. The CDR3 coding sequence is TGTGCCAGCTCTCCCCGTGCAGACAACTTCCAAGAGACCCAGTACTTC.

The chain couples TRBV10-3 to TRBJ1-6, with D unclear. The CDR3 length is 12 residues. Germline V gene data show CDR1 as ENHRY and CDR2 as SYGVKD. The ends were cut back, 6 bases at V and 8 bases at J, with 8 bases in the middle. The CDR3 DNA is TGTGCCATCAGCTCCATGGATTCACCCCTCCACTTT. Its protein product is CAISSMDSPLHF.

The V gene is TRBV29-1, the J gene TRBJ1-1; perhaps TRBD1 as D (5 bases). The germline V gene encodes CDR1 SQVTM and CDR2 ANQGSEA. The CDR3 loop spans 15 amino acids. Trimming stripped 0 bases from V and 4 bases from J, with 15 bases between. The DNA of the CDR3 is TGCAGCGTTGAAGATGGGGGGAAGGGTGGCACTGAAGCTTTCTTT. Its translation: CSVEDGGKGGTEAFF.

This chain links TRBV6-5 with TRBJ2-7, with 8 bases that match TRBD1. Germline V gene sequence: CDR1 MNHEY, CDR2 SVGAGI. The ends lost 5 bases at V and 6 bases at J; junction bases unmatched: 6. This CDR3 has 13 residues. In DNA form, the CDR3 reads TGTGCCAGCAGTCCGGACAGGGTAAGCGAGCAGTACTTC. The encoded protein is CASSPDRVSEQYF.

V and J are TRBV7-9 and TRBJ1-2; no clear D. V was pared by 2 bases and J by 7 bases, with 14 bases between. The CDR3 contains 14 residues. CDR1 and CDR2 from the germline V gene are SEHNR and FQNEAQ (reference sequence). The CDR3 sequence: CASSLQGQSAGYTF. In DNA form, the CDR3 reads TGTGCCAGCAGCTTACAAGGCCAGTCAGCTGGCTACACCTTC.

V gene TRBV6-8 combines with J gene TRBJ2-2; no firm D call. Germline lookup yields CDR1 MNHGY and CDR2 SAAAGT. Deletions cut 7 bases from V and 5 bases from J, with 14 bases between. This CDR3 has 14 amino acids. CDR3 sequence (DNA): TGTGCCAGCATCATCCCCCCCGGAACCGGGGAGCTGTTTTTT. Translating it yields CASIIPPGTGELFF.

Only a few counts were recorded for this clonotype. The chain is built from TRBV2 and TRBJ1-5, with D possibly TRBD1 on 6 matching bases. Looked up from germline, CDR1 is SNHLY and CDR2 is FYNNEI. The CDR3 is 14 residues long. Trimming pared 2 bases from V and 6 bases from J, leaving 11 bases between. The CDR3 protein is CASSEQGGGQPQHF. DNA of the CDR3: TGTGCCAGCAGTGAACAGGGAGGGGGTCAGCCCCAGCATTTT.

The genes are TRBV5-6 and TRBJ2-7; TRBD1 might be the D (7 bases). CDR3 length: 13 amino acids. The V end lost 5 bases, the J end lost 3 bases, and 12 bases lay between the germline ends. Germline V gene sequence: CDR1 SGHDT, CDR2 YYEEEE. CDR3 DNA: TGTGCCAGCAGGGGCGGGACAGTCTACGAGCAGTACTTC. This gives the protein CASRGGTVYEQYF.

The V call is TRBV29-1, the J call TRBJ1-1; weak D call: TRBD1 (5 bases). The CDR3 runs 12 residues. Germline CDR1 and CDR2: SQVTM and ANQGSEA. The germline V and J ends were trimmed by 4 bases and 5 bases, with 11 bases remaining between them. The CDR3 loop reads CSVVGGRTEAFF. CDR3 DNA sequence: TGCAGCGTTGTGGGGGGTAGAACTGAAGCTTTCTTT.

This clonotype was seen more than once but under ten times. The rearrangement uses TRBV6-2 or TRBV6-3 and TRBJ1-5, with D hard to call. With 8 bases removed from V and 1 base from J, the gap between germline ends came to 15 bases. Germline V gives CDR1 MNHEY, CDR2 SVGEGT. The CDR3 is 15 amino acids. The CDR3 DNA is TGTGCCAGCTCCTTTGAGAGGGTGAGCAATCAGCCCCAGCATTTT. Translation gives CASSFERVSNQPQHF.

This sequence joins TRBV20-1 and TRBJ2-3; 9 nucleotides line up with TRBD2. Trimming at V came to 6 bases and at J to 3 bases, leaving 7 bases not matched to a gene. The CDR3 is 14 amino acids. From germline, CDR1 is DFQATT and CDR2 SNEGSKA (reference sequence). The CDR3 loop reads CSATKSGGTDTQYF. Here the CDR3 DNA reads TGCAGTGCCACGAAGAGCGGGGGGACAGATACGCAGTATTTT.

Turning to this clonotype: Since a much larger clone is just one base distant, this may be a read error. The chain uses TRBV30 and TRBJ2-5, with D possibly being TRBD2 (6 bases). This CDR3 has 12 amino acids. Looked up from germline, CDR1 is GTSNPN and CDR2 is SVGIG (reference sequence). V lost 0 bases and J lost 13, with 15 bases in between. The CDR3 DNA sequence: TGTGCCTGGAGTGTGGAGGGAAGGAGGGGGTACTTC. It specifies CAWSVEGRRGYF.

The V call is TRBV5-6, the J call TRBJ2-7; 10 bases are shared with TRBD2. The CDR3 totals 15 residues. V was clipped by 4 bases and J by 2 bases; unmatched bases: 6. Germline CDR1 is SGHDT and CDR2 is YYEEEE. CDR3 DNA sequence: TGTGCCAGCAGCATCGGACTAGCGGCCGCCTACGAGCAGTACTTC. This gives the protein CASSIGLAAAYEQYF.

This clonotype was seen a handful of times. This chain connects TRBV27 to TRBJ2-5; TRBD1 matches at 7 bases. The DNA matches TRBJ2-7 better at its end, which makes the J call doubtful. The CDR3 contains 15 residues. Per the germline V gene, CDR1 is MNHEY and CDR2 is SMNVEV (reference sequence). The CDR3 nucleotides read TGTGCCAGCAGTTTCAAGACGGGACAGCACTACGAGCAGTACTTC. The encoded protein is CASSFKTGQHYEQYF.

This clonotype came up a few times. The chain links TRBV5-1 to TRBJ2-7, with TRBD1 identical over 7 bases. The trim removed 2 bases at V and 0 bases at J, leaving 8 bases unmatched. This CDR3 is built from 16 residues. Germline CDR1 SGHRS, CDR2 YFSETQ. The CDR3 is CASSLQGTTGSYEQYF. The CDR3 bases are TGCGCCAGCAGCTTACAGGGGACCACTGGCTCCTACGAGCAGTACTTC.

This clonotype was observed a few times. The chain is built from TRBV7-2 and TRBJ2-7, with a possible D match to TRBD2 (6 bases). Looked up from germline, CDR1 is SGHTA and CDR2 is FQGNSA. CDR3 size: 17 residues. V was pared by 2 bases and J by 2 bases, with 19 bases between. CDR3 DNA sequence: TGTGCCAGCAGCTTATGGGTTGGAGCGGGCCGTACCTACGAGCAGTACTTC. As protein: CASSLWVGAGRTYEQYF.

The chain joins TRBV20-1 to TRBJ2-1; D is possibly TRBD2 (6 bases). The J call may be incorrect, as the DNA end agrees better with TRBJ2-5. The germline V gene has CDR1 DFQATT and CDR2 SNEGSKA (reference sequence). This CDR3 has 11 residues. DNA of the CDR3: TGCAGTGCCAAGACTAGTGCGACCCAGTACTTC. This encodes CSAKTSATQYF.

The chain carries TRBV28 and TRBJ2-5; 9 positions match TRBD1. Matching the DNA end better, TRBJ2-7 makes the J call doubtful. The CDR3 runs 15 residues. The V gene's germline CDR1 is MDHEN and CDR2 SYDVKM. The CDR3 DNA follows: TGTGCCAGCAGAGACGGACAGGGGCCCTCCTACGAGCAGTACTTC. Its protein is CASRDGQGPSYEQYF.

This clonotype showed up many times. This chain uses TRBV7-9 with TRBJ2-7; D gene uncertain. Germline CDR1 and CDR2: SEHNR and FQNEAQ (reference sequence). V lost 6 bases and J lost 5, with 11 bases in between. CDR3 size: 12 residues. In DNA, the CDR3 is TGTGCCAGCAGATCGGACGCCGACGAGCAGTACTTC. It translates to CASRSDADEQYF.

The rearrangement joins TRBV24-1 to TRBJ1-4; D is undetermined. CDR3 length: 13 residues. CDR1 KGHDR and CDR2 SFDVKD come from the germline V gene. Trimming removed 2 bases from V and 4 bases from J, with 4 bases in between. The CDR3 is CATSDSLNEKLFF. The CDR3 nucleotides are TGTGCCACCAGTGATTCTCTTAATGAAAAACTGTTTTTT.

J is TRBJ2-7 and V is TRBV4-1, with 9 bases identical to TRBD2. J lost 0 bases, V lost 4 bases, and 4 bases had no gene match. The CDR3 length is 15 residues. Looked up from germline, CDR1 is MGHRA and CDR2 is YSYEKL. The CDR3 region is CASSRTSASSYEQYF. In DNA, the CDR3 is TGCGCCAGCAGCCGGACTAGCGCTAGCTCCTACGAGCAGTACTTC.

The chain uses TRBV4-3 and TRBJ2-7, with 10 bases identical to TRBD1. The CDR3 has 15 residues. V shed 0 bases, J shed 3 bases, and the junction held 2 bases outside the gene matches. The germline CDR1 and CDR2 sequences are LGHNA and YSLEER. CDR3 coding DNA: TGCGCCAGCAGCCAAGACGGGACAGGGGACTACGAGCAGTACTTC. It translates to CASSQDGTGDYEQYF.

This chain uses TRBV7-2 with TRBJ2-3; unclear D gene. There are 13 residues in the CDR3. Trimming pared 4 bases from V and 5 bases from J, leaving 10 bases between. CDR1 SGHTA and CDR2 FQGNSA come from the germline V gene. As DNA, the CDR3 is TGTGCCAGCAGCTGGGCGTCTGGAGATACGCAGTATTTT. Translation: CASSWASGDTQYF. The variable domain in full, with the rest retrieved from reference TRBV7-2 and TRBJ2-3, is GAGVSQSPSNKVTEKGKDVELRCDPISGHTALYWYRQSLGQGLEFLIYFQGNSAPDKSGLPSDRFSAERTGGSVSTLTIQRTQQEDSAVYLCASSWASGDTQYFGPGTRLTVL.

This clonotype was seen a handful of times. In DNA form, the CDR3 reads TGTGCCAGCAGCCGGATTAGCGGGAGAGGGTCCTACGAGCAGTACTTC. This codes for CASSRISGRGSYEQYF. The chain is built from TRBV14 and TRBJ2-5; 9 bases agree with TRBD2. The J call may be faulty, since TRBJ2-7 better matches the DNA end. This CDR3 comprises 16 residues. CDR1 and CDR2 (germline): SGHDN, FVKESK.

This clonotype was seen only a few times. The genes are TRBV20-1 and TRBJ2-1; D uncertain. The V gene lost 1 base and the J gene lost 5 bases, with 3 bases spanning the gap. The CDR3 is made up of 11 amino acids. Germline-derived CDR1 and CDR2 are DFQATT and SNEGSKA (reference sequence). The CDR3 DNA sequence: TGCAGTGCTAGAGCTAACAATGAGCAGTTCTTC. It yields the protein CSARANNEQFF.

With respect to this clonotype: A read error may be the cause here, since a much bigger clone is one base away. J is TRBJ2-3 and V is TRBV29-1, with 7 positions matching TRBD2. J lost 6 bases, V lost 2 bases, and 11 bases had no gene match. Germline V gives CDR1 SQVTM, CDR2 ANQGSEA. The CDR3 has 15 amino acids. CDR3 sequence: CSVELPGGRSDTQYF. The DNA for the CDR3 is TGCAGCGTTGAACTCCCTGGCGGGAGATCCGATACGCAGTATTTT.

V is TRBV5-1 and J is TRBJ2-1, with a weak D call TRBD1 (6 bases). Trimming left V 2 bases short and J 1 base short, with 13 bases between. The CDR3 spans 16 residues. Germline lookup yields CDR1 SGHRS and CDR2 YFSETQ. Here the CDR3 DNA reads TGCGCCAGCAGCTTCGGGGACACTCGATCCTACAATGAGCAGTTCTTC. This codes for CASSFGDTRSYNEQFF.

This chain joins TRBV16 and TRBJ1-2, with TRBD1 matching over 7 bases. This CDR3 has 15 amino acids. V was clipped by 2 bases and J by 1 base; unmatched bases: 4. Germline assignment: CDR1 KGHSY and CDR2 FQNENV. CDR3 nucleotides: TGTGCCAGCAGCCAACTGACAGGGAATAACTATGGCTACACCTTC. Translation gives CASSQLTGNNYGYTF.

J is TRBJ2-1 and V is TRBV6-6; TRBD1 matches 7 bases. The end of the DNA aligns better with TRBJ2-7, so the J call may be wrong. CDR1 is MNHNY and CDR2 is SVGAGI in the germline V gene (reference sequence). CDR3 length equals 14 residues. Here the CDR3 reads CASQRGQDTYEQYF. The CDR3 DNA reads as TGTGCCAGCCAACGCGGACAGGACACCTACGAGCAGTACTTC.